There are a few counts of the clone carrying this TCR beta chain. These data originate in a study of blood T cell repertoires in COVID-19. Across the whole study: Samples representing acute and convalescent COVID-19 were sourced from the United States, Italy and Spain. Sources were T cells, B-cell-depleted T cells, or PBMCs; the material itself was cDNA or gDNA.

The CDR3 runs to 14 residues. Germline CDR1 reads LNHDA; CDR2 reads SQIVND (reference sequence). Trimming pared 3 bases from V and 7 bases from J, leaving 12 bases between. As handled by the study authors: From reference gene primer amplification, estimates of nucleated cell counts were derived. Sequenced by immunoSEQ multiplex PCR; TCRdb stores in-frame clones only, minus some. V, J and clone size reflect that table, while D and trimming were determined from the DNA. The sample carries about 43,000 clones, around 87% recorded once. The clonotype originates from a woman over 75 with active COVID-19. The rearrangement joins TRBV19 to TRBJ2-2; D not certain. Material: peripheral blood. The CDR3 DNA is TGTGCCAGTAGTATCGAGCTGCTAAGCGGGGAGCTGTTTTTT. It yields the protein CASSIELLSGELFF.